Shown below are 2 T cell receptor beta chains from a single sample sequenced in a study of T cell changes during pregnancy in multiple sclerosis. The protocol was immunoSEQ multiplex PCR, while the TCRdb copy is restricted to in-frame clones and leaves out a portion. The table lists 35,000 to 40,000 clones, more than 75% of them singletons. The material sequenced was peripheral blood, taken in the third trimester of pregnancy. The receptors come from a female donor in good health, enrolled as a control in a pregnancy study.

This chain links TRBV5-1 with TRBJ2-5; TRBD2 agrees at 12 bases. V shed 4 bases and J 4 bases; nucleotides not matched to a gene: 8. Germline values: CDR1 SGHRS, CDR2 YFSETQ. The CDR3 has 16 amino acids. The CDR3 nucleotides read TGCGCCAGCAGCCCGAAGACTAGCGGGAGAAGAGAGACCCAGTACTTC. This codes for CASSPKTSGRRETQYF.

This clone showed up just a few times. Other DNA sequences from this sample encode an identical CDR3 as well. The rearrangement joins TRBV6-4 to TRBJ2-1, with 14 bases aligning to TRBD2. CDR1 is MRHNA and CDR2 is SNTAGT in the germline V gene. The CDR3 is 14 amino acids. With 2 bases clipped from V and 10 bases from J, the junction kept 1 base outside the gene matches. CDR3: CASSDGLAGGEQFF. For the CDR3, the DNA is TGTGCCAGCAGTGACGGACTAGCGGGGGGCGAGCAGTTCTTC.